This record concerns one T cell receptor beta chain sequence. It has no known antigen specificity. No clone much larger than this one lies a single base away; base qualities are absent. These data come from a study of blood T cell repertoires in COVID-19 (dated by TCRdb to between 2020 and 2021). About the study as a whole: Samples from collaborators originated in the United States, Italy and Spain and spanned both the acute and convalescent phases of COVID-19. The material from the prospective study consisted of cDNA or gDNA derived from T cells, B-cell-depleted T cells, or PBMCs. The dataset comprised deeply sampled blood TCRbeta repertoires from subjects exposed to, actively infected with, or recovered from COVID-19. The repertoires were made available in a free public database intended to serve as a resource for research on the immune response to SARS-CoV-2. The samples were drawn from two sources: the first 160 participants of the ongoing ImmuneRACE study, and fewer than 1,500 subjects contributed by 6 global collaborators. Sample metadata almost always included a de-identified subject ID, COVID-19 status, age in years and sex. Where available, HLA class I and class II types were obtained from metadata supplied by the sample provider rather than from assay-based typing. Beyond this particular receptor, the publication reports: Clinical and demographic metadata were provided uncurated, with the amount varying by source and participant.

The CDR3 holds 16 amino acids from the cysteine to the phenylalanine. The CDR3 DNA has 48 bases and is translated from base 1. CDR1 is given as MDHEN and CDR2 as SYDVKM, both from the germline V gene. Trimming leaves V shorter by 5 bases and J shorter by 3 bases, with the junction holding 8 bases beyond the gene matches. Enrolling through a virtual design, the prospective study's participants ranged in age from about 18 to 100 years and lived across about two dozen United States geographic areas. In the prospective study, cohorts were assigned on the basis of participant-reported clinical history obtained from a screening survey and a study questionnaire. Recovered participants in ImmuneRACE Cohort 3 were defined by two consecutive negative NP/OP PCR tests, clearance by a healthcare professional, or resolution of symptoms. Mobile phlebotomists in the prospective study collected whole blood, serum and a nasopharyngeal or oropharyngeal swab from every participant. Over a roughly 2-month period, participants in the prospective study had the option of providing additional blood draws and questionnaires. Before DNA extraction, prospective study blood samples were shipped either frozen or at room temperature.

TCRbeta CDR3 regions were amplified from genomic DNA by means of the immunoSEQ Assay, a bias-controlled multiplex PCR. Concerning the study's data processing: The number of nucleated cells in each sample was estimated by amplification of reference gene primers within the assay. Sequence reads were collapsed and filtered to measure the absolute abundance of every unique TCRbeta CDR3 rearrangement. For each sample, productive Simpson clonality was calculated as the square root of Simpson's diversity index across productive rearrangements. TCRdb holds this immuneACCESS table with in-frame rearrangements only. Some clones are missing; in checked studies, unresolved V genes explain under half, and the rest has no known cause. D and trimming come from the DNA, and the V and J calls and clone size come from that table. The sample records around 170,000 clones, about nine tenths of which are singletons. The ten largest clones add up to roughly 9% of the sample.

This TCR was recovered from a woman aged 18 to 35 who had recovered from COVID-19. The sequencing sample was made of PBMCs or T cells enriched from blood (not recorded which). Recombination joined TRBV28 with TRBJ1-3, and TRBD1 aligns with 9 junction nucleotides. For the CDR3, the sequence is CASSPVQGAGGNTIYF. The DNA reads as follows: TGTGCCAGCAGTCCTGTACAGGGGGCGGGTGGAAACACCATATATTTT.